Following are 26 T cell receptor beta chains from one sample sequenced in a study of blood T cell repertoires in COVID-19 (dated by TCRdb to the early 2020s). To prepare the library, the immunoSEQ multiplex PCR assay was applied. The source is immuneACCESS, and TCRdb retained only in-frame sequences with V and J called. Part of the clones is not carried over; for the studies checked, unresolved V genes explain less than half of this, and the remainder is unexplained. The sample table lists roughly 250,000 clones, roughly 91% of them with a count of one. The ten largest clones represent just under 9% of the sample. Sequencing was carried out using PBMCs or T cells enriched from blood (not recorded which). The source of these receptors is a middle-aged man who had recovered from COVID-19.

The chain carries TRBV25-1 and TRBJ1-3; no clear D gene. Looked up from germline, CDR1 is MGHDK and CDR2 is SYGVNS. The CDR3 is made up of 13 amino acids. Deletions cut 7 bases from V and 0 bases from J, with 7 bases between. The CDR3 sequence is CASMRTSGNTIYF. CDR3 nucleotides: TGTGCCAGCATGCGAACCTCTGGAAACACCATATATTTT.

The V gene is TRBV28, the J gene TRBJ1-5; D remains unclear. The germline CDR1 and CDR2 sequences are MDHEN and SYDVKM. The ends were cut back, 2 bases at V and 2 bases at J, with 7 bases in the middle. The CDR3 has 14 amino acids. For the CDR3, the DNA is TGTGCCAGCAGTTTAAGAGGAGGCAATCAGCCCCAGCATTTT. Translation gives CASSLRGGNQPQHF.

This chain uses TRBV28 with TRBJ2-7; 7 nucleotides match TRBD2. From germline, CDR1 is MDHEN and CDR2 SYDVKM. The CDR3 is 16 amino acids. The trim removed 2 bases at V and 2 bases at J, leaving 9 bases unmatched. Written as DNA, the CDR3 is TGTGCCAGCAGTTTAGTATGGGGCGGGAGCCCCTACGAGCAGTACTTC. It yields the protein CASSLVWGGSPYEQYF.

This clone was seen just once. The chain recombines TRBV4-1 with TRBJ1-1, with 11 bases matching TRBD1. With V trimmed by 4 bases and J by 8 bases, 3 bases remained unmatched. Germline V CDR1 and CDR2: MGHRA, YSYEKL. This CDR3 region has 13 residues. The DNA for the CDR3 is TGCGCCAGCAGCCTAAGGACAGGGGGCGAAGCTTTCTTT. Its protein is CASSLRTGGEAFF.

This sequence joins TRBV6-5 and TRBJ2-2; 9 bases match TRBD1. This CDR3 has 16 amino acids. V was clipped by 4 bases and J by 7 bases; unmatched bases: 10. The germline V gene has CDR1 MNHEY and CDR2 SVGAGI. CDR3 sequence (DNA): TGTGCCAGCAGTTCTCCGGGACAGGGTTTTAACGGGGAGCTGTTTTTT. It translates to CASSSPGQGFNGELFF.

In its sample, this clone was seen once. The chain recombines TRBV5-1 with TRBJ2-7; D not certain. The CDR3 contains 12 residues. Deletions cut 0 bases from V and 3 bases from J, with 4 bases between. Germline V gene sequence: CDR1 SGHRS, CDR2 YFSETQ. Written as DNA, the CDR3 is TGCGCCAGCAGCTTGGGAGGCTACGAGCAGTACTTC. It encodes CASSLGGYEQYF.

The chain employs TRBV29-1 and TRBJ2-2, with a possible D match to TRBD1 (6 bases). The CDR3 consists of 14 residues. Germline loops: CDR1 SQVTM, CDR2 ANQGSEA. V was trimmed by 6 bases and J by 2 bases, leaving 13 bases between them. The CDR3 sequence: CSVLGTPNTGELFF. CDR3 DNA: TGCAGCGTCTTAGGGACACCTAACACCGGGGAGCTGTTTTTT.

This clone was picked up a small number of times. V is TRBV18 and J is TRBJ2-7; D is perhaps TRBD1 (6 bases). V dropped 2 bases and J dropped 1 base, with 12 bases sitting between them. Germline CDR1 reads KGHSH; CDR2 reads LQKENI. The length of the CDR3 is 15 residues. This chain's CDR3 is CASSPAQGESYEQYF. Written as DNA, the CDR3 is TGTGCCAGCTCACCAGCACAGGGAGAGTCCTACGAGCAGTACTTC. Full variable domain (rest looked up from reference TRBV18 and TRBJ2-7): NAGVMQNPRHLVRRRGQEARLRCSPMKGHSHVYWYRQLPEEGLKFMVYLQKENIIDESGMPKERFSAEFPKEGPSILRIQQVVRGDSAAYFCASSPAQGESYEQYFGPGTRLTVT.

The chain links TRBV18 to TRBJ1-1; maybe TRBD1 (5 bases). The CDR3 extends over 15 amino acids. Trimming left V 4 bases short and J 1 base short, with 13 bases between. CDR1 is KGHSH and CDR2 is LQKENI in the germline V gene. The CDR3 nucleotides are TGTGCCAGCTCACTCACGGACACGAAGAACACTGAAGCTTTCTTT. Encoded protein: CASSLTDTKNTEAFF.

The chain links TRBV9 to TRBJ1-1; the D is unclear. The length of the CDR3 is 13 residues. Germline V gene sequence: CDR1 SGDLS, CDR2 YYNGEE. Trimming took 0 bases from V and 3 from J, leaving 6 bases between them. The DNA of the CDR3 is TGTGCCAGCAGCGTAGAACCGGACACTGAAGCTTTCTTT. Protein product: CASSVEPDTEAFF.

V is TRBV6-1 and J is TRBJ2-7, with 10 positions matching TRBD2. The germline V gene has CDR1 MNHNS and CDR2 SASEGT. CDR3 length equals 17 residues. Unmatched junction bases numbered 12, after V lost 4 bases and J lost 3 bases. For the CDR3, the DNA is TGTGCCAGCAGTGCTGCCGGGACTAGCGCGGGAGTCTACGAGCAGTACTTC. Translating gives CASSAAGTSAGVYEQYF.

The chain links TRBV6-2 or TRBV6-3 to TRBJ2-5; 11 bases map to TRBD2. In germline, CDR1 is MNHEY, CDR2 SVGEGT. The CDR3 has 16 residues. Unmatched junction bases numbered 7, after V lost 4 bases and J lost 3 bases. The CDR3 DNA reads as TGTGCCAGCAGTTTTGGGACTAGCGGACGCAAAGAGACCCAGTACTTC. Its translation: CASSFGTSGRKETQYF.

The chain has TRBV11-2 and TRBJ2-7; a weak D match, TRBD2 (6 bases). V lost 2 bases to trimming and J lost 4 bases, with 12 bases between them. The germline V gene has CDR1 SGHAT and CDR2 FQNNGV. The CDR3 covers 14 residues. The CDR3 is CASSLIEGRYEQYF. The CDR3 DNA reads TGTGCCAGCAGCTTAATCGAGGGGAGGTACGAGCAGTACTTC.

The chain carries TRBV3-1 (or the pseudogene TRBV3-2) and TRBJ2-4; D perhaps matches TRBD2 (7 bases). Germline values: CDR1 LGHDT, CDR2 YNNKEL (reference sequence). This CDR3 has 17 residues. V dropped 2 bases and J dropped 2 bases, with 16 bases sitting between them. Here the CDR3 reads CASSQLGGGESKNIQYF. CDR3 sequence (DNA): TGTGCCAGCAGCCAACTTGGAGGGGGGGAGTCCAAAAACATTCAGTACTTC.

CDR3 sequence: CASSPLLSNQPQHF. CDR3 coding DNA: TGTGCCAGTAGTCCCCTTTTGAGCAATCAGCCCCAGCATTTT. V and J are TRBV19 and TRBJ1-5; no firm D call. This CDR3 is 14 amino acids long. Trimming removed 5 bases at V and 1 base at J, with 9 bases between. CDR1 LNHDA and CDR2 SQIVND come from the germline V gene (reference sequence).

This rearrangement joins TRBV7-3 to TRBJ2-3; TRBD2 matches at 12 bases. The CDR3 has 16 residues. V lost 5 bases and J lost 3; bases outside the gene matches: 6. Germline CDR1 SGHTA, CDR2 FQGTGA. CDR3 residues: CASSLTSGSWTDTQYF. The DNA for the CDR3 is TGTGCCAGCAGCCTGACTAGCGGGAGTTGGACAGATACGCAGTATTTT.

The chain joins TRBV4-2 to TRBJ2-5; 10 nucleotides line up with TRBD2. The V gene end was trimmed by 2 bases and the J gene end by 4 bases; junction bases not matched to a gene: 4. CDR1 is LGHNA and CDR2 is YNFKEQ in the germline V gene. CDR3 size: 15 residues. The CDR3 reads CASSQLIAGGETQYF. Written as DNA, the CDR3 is TGTGCCAGCAGCCAACTTATAGCGGGAGGAGAGACCCAGTACTTC.

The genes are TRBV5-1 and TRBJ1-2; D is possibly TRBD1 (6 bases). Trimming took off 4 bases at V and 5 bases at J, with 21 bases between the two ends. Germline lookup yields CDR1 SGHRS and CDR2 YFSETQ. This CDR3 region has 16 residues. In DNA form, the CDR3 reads TGCGCCAGCAGCGCTGACGCGGCAGGGGAGGGTTATGGCTACACCTTC. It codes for CASSADAAGEGYGYTF.

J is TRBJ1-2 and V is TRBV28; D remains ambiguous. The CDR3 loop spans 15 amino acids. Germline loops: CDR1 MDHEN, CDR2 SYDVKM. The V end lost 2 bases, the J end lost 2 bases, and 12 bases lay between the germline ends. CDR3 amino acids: CASSLPGPLNYGYTF. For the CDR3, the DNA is TGTGCCAGCAGTTTACCAGGCCCCCTAAACTATGGCTACACCTTC.

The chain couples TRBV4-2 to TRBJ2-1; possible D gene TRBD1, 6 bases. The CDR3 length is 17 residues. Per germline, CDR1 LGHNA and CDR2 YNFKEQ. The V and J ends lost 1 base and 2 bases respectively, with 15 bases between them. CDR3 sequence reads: CASSQGNGRGTYNEQFF. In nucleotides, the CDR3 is TGTGCCAGCAGCCAAGGAAACGGCAGGGGAACCTACAATGAGCAGTTCTTC.

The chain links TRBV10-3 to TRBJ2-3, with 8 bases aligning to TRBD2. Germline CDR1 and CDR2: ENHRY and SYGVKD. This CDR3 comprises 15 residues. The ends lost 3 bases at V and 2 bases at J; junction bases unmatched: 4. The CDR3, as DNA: TGTGCCATCAGTGATAGCGGGATACCCACAGATACGCAGTATTTT. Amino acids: CAISDSGIPTDTQYF.

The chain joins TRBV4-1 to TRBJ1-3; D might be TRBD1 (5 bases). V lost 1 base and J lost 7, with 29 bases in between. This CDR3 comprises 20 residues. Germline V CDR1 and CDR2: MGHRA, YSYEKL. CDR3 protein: CASSQGGGWGPNRGGNTIYF. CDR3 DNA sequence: TGCGCCAGCAGCCAAGGGGGAGGTTGGGGACCCAACCGGGGTGGGAACACCATATATTTT.

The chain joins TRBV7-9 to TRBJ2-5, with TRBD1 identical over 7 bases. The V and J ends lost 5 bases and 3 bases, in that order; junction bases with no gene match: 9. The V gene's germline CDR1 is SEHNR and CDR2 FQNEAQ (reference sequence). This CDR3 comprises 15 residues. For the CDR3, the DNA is TGTGCCAGCAGCGAAATTGACAGGGCCGAAGAGACCCAGTACTTC. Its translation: CASSEIDRAEETQYF.

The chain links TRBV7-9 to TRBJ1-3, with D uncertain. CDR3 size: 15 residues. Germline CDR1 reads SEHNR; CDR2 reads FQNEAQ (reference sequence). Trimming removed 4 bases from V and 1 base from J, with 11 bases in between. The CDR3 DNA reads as TGTGCCAGCAGCTCCCTAATGGTTTCTGGAAACACCATATATTTT. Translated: CASSSLMVSGNTIYF. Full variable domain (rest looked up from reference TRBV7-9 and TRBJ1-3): DTGVSQNPRHKITKRGQNVTFRCDPISEHNRLYWYRQTLGQGPEFLTYFQNEAQLEKSRLLSDRFSAERPKGSFSTLEIQRTEQGDSAMYLCASSSLMVSGNTIYFGEGSWLTVV.

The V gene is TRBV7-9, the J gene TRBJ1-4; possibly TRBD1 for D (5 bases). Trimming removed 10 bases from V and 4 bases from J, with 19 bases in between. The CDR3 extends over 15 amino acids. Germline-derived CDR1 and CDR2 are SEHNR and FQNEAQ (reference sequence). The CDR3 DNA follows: TGTGCCACCCCAACTGTAAGGGGTCTTAATGAAAAACTGTTTTTT. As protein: CATPTVRGLNEKLFF.

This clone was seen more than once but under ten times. CDR3 nucleotides: TGTGCCAGTAGTATGGGACTAGCGGGGGAAGGCGAGCAGTACTTC. It encodes CASSMGLAGEGEQYF. The rearrangement links TRBV19 to TRBJ2-7; TRBD2 aligns across 14 bases. The CDR3 is 15 amino acids. V lost 3 bases to trimming and J lost 6 bases; unmatched junction nucleotides: 4. Looked up from germline, CDR1 is LNHDA and CDR2 is SQIVND (reference sequence).